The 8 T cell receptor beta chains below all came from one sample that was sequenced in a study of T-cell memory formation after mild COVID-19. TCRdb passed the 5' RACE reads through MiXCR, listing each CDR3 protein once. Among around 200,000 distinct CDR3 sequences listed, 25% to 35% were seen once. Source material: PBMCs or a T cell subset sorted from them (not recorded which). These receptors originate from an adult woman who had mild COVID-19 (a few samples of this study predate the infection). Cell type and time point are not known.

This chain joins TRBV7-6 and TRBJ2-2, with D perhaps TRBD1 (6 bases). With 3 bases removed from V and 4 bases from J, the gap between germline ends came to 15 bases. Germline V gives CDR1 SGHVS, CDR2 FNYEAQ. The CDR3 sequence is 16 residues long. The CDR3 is CASSFTTGQGTGELFF. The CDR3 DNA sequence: TGTGCCAGCAGCTTTACCACAGGGCAGGGCACCGGGGAGCTGTTTTTT.

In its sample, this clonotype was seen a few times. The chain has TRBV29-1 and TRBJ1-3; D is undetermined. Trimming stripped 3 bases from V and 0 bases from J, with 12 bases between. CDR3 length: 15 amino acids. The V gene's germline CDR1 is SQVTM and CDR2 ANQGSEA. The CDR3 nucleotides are TGCAGCGTTGAGAGGAGGTCCGGCTCTGGAAACACCATATATTTT. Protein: CSVERRSGSGNTIYF.

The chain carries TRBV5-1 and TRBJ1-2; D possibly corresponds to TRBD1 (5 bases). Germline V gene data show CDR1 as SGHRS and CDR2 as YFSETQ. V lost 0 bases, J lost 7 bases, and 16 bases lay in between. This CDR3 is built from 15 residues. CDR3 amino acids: CASSLAAGQGSGYTF. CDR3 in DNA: TGCGCCAGCAGCTTGGCCGCGGGGCAGGGCAGTGGCTACACCTTC.

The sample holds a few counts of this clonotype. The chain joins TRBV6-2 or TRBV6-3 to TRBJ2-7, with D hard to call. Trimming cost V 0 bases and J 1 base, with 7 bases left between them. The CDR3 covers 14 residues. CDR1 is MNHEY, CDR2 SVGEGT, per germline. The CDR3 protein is CASSYSSSSYEQYF. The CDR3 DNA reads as TGTGCCAGCAGTTACTCTTCCAGTTCCTACGAGCAGTACTTC.

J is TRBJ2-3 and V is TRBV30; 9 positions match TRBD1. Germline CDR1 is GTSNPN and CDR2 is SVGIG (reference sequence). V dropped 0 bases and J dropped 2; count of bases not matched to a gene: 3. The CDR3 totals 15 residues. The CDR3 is CAWSVGDRDTDTQYF. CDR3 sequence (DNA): TGTGCCTGGAGTGTAGGGGACAGGGACACAGATACGCAGTATTTT. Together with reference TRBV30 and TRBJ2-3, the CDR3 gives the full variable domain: SQTIHQWPATLVQPVGSPLSLECTVEGTSNPNLYWYRQAAGRGLQLLFYSVGIGQISSEVPQNLSASRPQDRQFILSSKKLLLSDSGFYLCAWSVGDRDTDTQYFGPGTRLTVL.

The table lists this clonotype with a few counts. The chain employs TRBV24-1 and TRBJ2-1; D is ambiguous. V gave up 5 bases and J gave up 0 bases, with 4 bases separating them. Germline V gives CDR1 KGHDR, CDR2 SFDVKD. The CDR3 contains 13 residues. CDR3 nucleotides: TGTGCCACCAGTGGGGGCTCCTACAATGAGCAGTTCTTC. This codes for CATSGGSYNEQFF.

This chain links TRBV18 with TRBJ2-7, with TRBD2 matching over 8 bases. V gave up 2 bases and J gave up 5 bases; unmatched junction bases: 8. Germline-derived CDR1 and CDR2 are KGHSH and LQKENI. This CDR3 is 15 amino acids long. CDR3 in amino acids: CASSPGSGRVDEQYF. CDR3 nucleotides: TGTGCCAGCTCACCAGGGAGCGGGAGAGTCGACGAGCAGTACTTC.

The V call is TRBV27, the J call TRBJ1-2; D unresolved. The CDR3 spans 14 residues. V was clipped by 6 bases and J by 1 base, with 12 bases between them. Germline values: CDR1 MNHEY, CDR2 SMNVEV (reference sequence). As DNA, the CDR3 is TGTGCCAGCAGCGCGCCACGGATTAACTATGGCTACACCTTC. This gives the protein CASSAPRINYGYTF.